This T cell receptor beta chain is from a study of T cells in narcolepsy. Clones were sequenced by immunoSEQ multiplex PCR, and TCRdb holds only the in-frame ones, with some missing. The table shows around 32,000 clones, with around 83% occurring only once. As to this clone: The antigen is not known.

Study outcomes and limitations: Reportedly, autoreactive clonotypes were serially detected in patients' blood but not controls'. Autoreactive clone sequences were missing from some blood memory CD4+ repertoires. Autoreactive HCRT-specific and TRIB2-specific clonotypes were marked in same-patient CSF-versus-blood CD4+ comparisons.

The CDR3 is made up of 11 amino acids. V was clipped by 10 bases and J by 4 bases, with 10 bases between them. Germline values: CDR1 MNHEY, CDR2 SVGAGI. The V gene is TRBV6-5, the J gene TRBJ1-2; D not certain. The sample taken for sequencing was memory (CD45RA-) CD4+ T cells from blood. The receptor was isolated from a human donor in good health. The DNA for the CDR3 is TGTGCCACCCTCCGCGGCTATGGCTACACCTTC. This sequence encodes CATLRGYGYTF.